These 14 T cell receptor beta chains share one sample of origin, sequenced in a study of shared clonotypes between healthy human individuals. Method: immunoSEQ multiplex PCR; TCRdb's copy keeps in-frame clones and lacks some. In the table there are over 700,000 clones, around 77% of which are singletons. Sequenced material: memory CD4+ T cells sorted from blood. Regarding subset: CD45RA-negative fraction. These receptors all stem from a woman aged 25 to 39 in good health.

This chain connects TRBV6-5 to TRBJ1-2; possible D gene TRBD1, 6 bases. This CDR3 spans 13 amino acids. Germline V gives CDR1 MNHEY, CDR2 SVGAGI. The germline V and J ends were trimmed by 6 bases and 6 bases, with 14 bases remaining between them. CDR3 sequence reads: CASRKQGVDGYTF. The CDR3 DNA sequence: TGTGCCAGCAGAAAACAGGGAGTAGATGGCTACACCTTC.

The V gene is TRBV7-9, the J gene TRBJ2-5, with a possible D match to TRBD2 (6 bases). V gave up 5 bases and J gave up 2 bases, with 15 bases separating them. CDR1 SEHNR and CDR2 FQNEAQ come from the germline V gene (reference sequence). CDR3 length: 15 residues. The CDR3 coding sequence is TGTGCCAGCAGCCGGGGGACCGAAACACAAGAGACCCAGTACTTC. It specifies CASSRGTETQETQYF. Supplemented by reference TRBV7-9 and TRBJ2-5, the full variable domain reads DTGVSQNPRHKITKRGQNVTFRCDPISEHNRLYWYRQTLGQGPEFLTYFQNEAQLEKSRLLSDRFSAERPKGSFSTLEIQRTEQGDSAMYLCASSRGTETQETQYFGPGTRLLVL.

This chain's CDR3 is CASNRGPGTNQPQHF. The DNA of the CDR3 is TGTGCCAGTAATAGGGGTCCAGGGACTAATCAGCCCCAGCATTTT. V and J are TRBV19 and TRBJ1-5, with D possibly matching TRBD1 (5 bases). The CDR3 contains 15 residues. Trimming took off 7 bases at V and 4 bases at J, with 17 bases between the two ends. CDR1 is LNHDA, CDR2 SQIVND, per germline (reference sequence).

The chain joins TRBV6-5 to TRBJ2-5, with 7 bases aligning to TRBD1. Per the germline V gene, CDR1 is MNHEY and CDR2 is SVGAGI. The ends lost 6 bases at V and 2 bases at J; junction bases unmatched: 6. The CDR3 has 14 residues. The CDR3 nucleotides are TGTGCCAGCAGCCCCGGGACAGCACAAGAGACCCAGTACTTC. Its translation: CASSPGTAQETQYF.

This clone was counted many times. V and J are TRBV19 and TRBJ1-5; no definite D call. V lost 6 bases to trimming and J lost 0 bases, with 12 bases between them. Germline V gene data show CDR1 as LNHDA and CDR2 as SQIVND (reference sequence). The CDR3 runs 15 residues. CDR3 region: CASRPDRYSNQPQHF. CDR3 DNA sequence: TGTGCCAGTAGACCCGACCGTTATAGCAATCAGCCCCAGCATTTT.

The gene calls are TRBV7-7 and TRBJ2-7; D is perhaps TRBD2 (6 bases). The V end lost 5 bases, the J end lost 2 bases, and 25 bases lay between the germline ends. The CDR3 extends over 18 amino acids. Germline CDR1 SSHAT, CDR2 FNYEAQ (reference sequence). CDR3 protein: CASSPHRAKGWGAYEQYF. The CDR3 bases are TGTGCCAGCAGCCCCCATCGGGCGAAAGGGTGGGGGGCCTACGAGCAGTACTTC.

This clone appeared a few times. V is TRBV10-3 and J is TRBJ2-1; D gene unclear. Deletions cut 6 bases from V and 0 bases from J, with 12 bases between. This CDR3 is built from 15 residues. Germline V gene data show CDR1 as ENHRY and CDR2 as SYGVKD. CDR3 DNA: TGTGCCATCAGCGCCAGTTTGAGCTCCTACAATGAGCAGTTCTTC. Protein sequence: CAISASLSSYNEQFF.

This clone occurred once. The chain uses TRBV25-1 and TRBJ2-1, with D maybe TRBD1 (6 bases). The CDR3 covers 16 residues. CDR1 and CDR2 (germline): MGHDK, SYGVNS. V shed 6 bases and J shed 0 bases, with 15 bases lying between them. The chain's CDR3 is CASSGFTGSSYNEQFF. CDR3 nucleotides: TGTGCCAGCAGCGGATTTACAGGGAGCTCCTACAATGAGCAGTTCTTC.

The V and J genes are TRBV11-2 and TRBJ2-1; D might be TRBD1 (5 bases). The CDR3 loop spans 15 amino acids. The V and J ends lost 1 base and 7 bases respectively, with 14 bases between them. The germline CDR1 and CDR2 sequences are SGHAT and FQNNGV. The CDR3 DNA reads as TGTGCCAGCAGCTTAGCTCCAGGGCTGGGGAATGAGCAGTTCTTC. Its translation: CASSLAPGLGNEQFF.

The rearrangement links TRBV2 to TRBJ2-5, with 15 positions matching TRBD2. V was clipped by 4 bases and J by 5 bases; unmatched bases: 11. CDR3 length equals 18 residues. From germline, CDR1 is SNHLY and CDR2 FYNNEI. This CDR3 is CASSARKGLAGGAETQYF. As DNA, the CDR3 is TGTGCCAGCAGTGCGCGTAAAGGACTAGCGGGAGGGGCGGAGACCCAGTACTTC.

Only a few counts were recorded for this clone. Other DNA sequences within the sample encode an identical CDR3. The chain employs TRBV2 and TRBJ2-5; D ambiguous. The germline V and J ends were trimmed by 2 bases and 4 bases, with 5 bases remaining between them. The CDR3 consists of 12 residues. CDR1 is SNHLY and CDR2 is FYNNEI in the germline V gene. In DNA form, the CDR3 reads TGTGCCAGCAGTGAACGCCGAGAGACCCAGTACTTC. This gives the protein CASSERRETQYF.

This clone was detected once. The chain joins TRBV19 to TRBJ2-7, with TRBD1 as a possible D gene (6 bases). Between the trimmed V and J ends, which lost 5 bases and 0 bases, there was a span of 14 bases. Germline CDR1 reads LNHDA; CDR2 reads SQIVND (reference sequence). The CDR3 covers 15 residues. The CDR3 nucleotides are TGTGCCAGTAGTCCGACAGGTCTCGACTCCTACGAGCAGTACTTC. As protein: CASSPTGLDSYEQYF.

DNA of the CDR3: TGTGCCAGCAGCTTGGGACTAGCGGGTCCCTACGAGCAGTACTTC. Translated, it gives CASSLGLAGPYEQYF. V usage is TRBV5-4 and J usage is TRBJ2-7; 10 nucleotides match TRBD2. The CDR3 has 15 amino acids. With V trimmed by 0 bases and J by 2 bases, 2 bases remained unmatched. CDR1 and CDR2 (germline): SGHNT, YYREEE (reference sequence).

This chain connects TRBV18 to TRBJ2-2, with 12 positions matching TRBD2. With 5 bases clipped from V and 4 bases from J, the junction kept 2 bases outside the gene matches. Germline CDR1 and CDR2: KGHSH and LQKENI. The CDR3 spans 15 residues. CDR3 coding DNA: TGTGCCAGCTCAAAGGGACTAGCGGGCACCGGGGAGCTGTTTTTT. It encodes CASSKGLAGTGELFF.